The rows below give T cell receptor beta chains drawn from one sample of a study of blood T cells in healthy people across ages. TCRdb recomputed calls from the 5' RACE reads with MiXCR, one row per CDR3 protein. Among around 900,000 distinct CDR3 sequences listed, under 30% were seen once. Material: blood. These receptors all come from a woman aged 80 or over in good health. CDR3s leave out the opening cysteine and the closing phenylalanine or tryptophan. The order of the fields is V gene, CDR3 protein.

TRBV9 ASSVVGAQGDTQY
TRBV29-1 SVESVGDTQY
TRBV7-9 ASSPKGGGQY
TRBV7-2 ASSLAGTGSGYT
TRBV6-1 ASSDLRTVTYEQY
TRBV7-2 ASSYGHPTQY
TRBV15 ATSRGYDSDTQY
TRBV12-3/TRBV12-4 ASKPQGGFYNSPLH
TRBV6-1 ASRRAGAQNIQY
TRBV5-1 ASSSLGRTTDTQY
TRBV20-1 SASQGAPVQPY
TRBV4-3 ASSRRTGDGYT
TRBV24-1 ATKAGTNEKLF
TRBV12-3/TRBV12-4 ASSRHGQGPFEQF
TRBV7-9 ASSSGQGGKKENEQF
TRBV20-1 SASRGGTGGFFASTDTQY
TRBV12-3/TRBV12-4 ASSGQGVQETQY
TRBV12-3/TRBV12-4 ASSLGRGEDTQY
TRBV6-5 ASTRGASYNEQF
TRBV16 ASSQSRKGYSPTNEKLF
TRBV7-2 ASSQDTTPGTQY
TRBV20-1 SARRTSGGFQETQY
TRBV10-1 ASSDRQGRREAF
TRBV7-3 ASSLSPSGYNEQF
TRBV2 ASNGYNRVDTQY
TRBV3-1 ASSLGQGAGNEQF
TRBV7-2 ASSQPGEQY
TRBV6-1 ASSVSPYTDTQY
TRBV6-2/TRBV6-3 ASSFKAGTGEETQY
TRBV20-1 SARSSASGGPQETQY
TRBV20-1 SALTATYEQY
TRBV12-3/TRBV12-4 ASSYRQHTDPQY
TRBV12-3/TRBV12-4 ASTLSMNTEAF
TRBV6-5 ASRNQAYFVT
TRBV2 AGSVIFSYEQY
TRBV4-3 ASSHGLAGVTDTQY
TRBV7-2 ASSEQGGGNTEAF
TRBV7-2 ASRISGEQF
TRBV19 ASSLRGFPTDTQY
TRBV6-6 ASSGGLATQETQY
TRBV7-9 ASSLSGGGHTQY
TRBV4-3 ASSQNPGTSTYTQY
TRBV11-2 ASSPRTGGAYEQY
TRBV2 ASSLARASGYYGYT
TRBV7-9 ASSFIFTGITDTQY
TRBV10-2 ASSVRDPQYNEQF
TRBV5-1 ASSLAYSTNEKLF
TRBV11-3 ASSLKRTQETQY
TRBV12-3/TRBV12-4 ASSLGAGGDEQF
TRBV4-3 ASSPGPGYTEAF
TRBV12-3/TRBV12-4 ASSSDGSYGYT
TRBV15 ATSRDLSSWETQY
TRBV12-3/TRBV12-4 ASSIGLAGVGERF
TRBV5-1 ASSWGDRDNEQF
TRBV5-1 ASSLAAGTQTQY
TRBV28 ASRRGGAGYEQY
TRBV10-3 AISESSASTDTQY
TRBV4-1 ASSHSGPYEQY
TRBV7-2 ASSEWGSNEQF
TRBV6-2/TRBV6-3 ASRQSGGRSYEQY